This record concerns one T cell receptor beta chain sequence. Its antigen remains unidentified. This specimen comes from a study of T cells expressing NK-cell markers. Germline CDR1 is LNHDA and CDR2 is SQIVND (reference sequence). There are 16 residues in the CDR3. Regarding the study as a whole: Also leading the CD3+CD56-NKG2C+ fraction in a handful of donors were these clonotypes.

TCRdb re-called the 5' RACE reads and gives one entry per CDR3 protein, without DNA. This sample's table has more than 90,000 distinct CDR3 sequences. This sequence originates from a woman between 18 and 70 years old in good health. Source material: blood T cells: a sorted CD56 or NKG2C T cell subset, CD4+ or CD8+ T cells, or bulk PBMC T cells (not recorded which). V usage is TRBV19 and J usage is TRBJ2-3; TCRdb proposes TRBD1, but this gene call is untestable without DNA. This chain's CDR3 is CASSSGGGGSTDTQYF.